Here is one TCR beta chain with its context. The sample belongs to a study of blood T cell repertoires in COVID-19. On the study more broadly: Italy, Spain and the United States were the sources of the convalescent and acute COVID-19 samples. T cells, B-cell-depleted T cells, or PBMCs supplied cDNA or gDNA.

Authors' analysis steps: Cell counts per sample came from amplifying reference gene primers. Profiled with immunoSEQ multiplex PCR; TCRdb holds only in-frame clones, not every one. The V and J calls and the clone size are those of that table, but D and trimming were determined from the DNA. The repertoire holds around 78,000 clones, with 88% as singletons. The ends were cut back, 5 bases at V and 5 bases at J, with 18 bases in the middle. The CDR3 contains 16 residues. Germline lookup yields CDR1 SEHNR and CDR2 FQNEAQ (reference sequence). This TCR derives from a human donor in a cohort sampled during active COVID-19. Sequencing was done on a sample of peripheral blood. The chain joins TRBV7-9 to TRBJ2-2, with D maybe TRBD2 (5 bases). The DNA for the CDR3 is TGTGCCAGCAGCCCGCCCGGACTGGAAACGACCGGGGAGCTGTTTTTT. It is translated as CASSPPGLETTGELFF.